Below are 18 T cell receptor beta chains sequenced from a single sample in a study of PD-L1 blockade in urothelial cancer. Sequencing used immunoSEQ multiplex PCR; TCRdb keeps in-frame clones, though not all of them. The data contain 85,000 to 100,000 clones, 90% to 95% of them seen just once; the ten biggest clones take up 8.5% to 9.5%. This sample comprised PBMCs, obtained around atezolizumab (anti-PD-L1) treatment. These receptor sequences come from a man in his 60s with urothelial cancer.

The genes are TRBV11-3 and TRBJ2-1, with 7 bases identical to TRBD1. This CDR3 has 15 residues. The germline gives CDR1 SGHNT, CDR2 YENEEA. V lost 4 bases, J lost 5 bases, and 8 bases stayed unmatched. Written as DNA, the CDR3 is TGTGCCAGCAGCTCACGCCGGGACAGTAACAATGAGCAGTTCTTC. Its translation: CASSSRRDSNNEQFF.

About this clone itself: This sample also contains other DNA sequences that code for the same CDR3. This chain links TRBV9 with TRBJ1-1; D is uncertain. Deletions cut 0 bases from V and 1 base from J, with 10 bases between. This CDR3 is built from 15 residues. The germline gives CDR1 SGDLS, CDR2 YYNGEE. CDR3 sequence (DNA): TGTGCCAGCAGCGTAGAGCCTCAGGAGAACACTGAAGCTTTCTTT. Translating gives CASSVEPQENTEAFF. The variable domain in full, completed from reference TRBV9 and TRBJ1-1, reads DSGVTQTPKHLITATGQRVTLRCSPRSGDLSVYWYQQSLDQGLQFLIQYYNGEERAKGNILERFSAQQFPDLHSELNLSSLELGDSALYFCASSVEPQENTEAFFGQGTRLTVV.

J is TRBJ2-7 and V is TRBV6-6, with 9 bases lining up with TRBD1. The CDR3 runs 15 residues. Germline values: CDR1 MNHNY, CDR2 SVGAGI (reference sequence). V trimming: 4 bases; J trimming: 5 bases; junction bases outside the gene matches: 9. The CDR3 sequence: CASSSLGQGMNEQYF. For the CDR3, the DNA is TGTGCCAGCAGTTCCCTGGGACAGGGTATGAACGAGCAGTACTTC.

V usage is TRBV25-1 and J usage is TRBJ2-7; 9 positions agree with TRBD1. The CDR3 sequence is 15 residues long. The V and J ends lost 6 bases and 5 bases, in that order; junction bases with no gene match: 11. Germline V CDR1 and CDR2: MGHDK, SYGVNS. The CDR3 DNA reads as TGTGCCAGCAGCTCCCACGGGACAGGGAGGGACGAGCAGTACTTC. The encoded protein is CASSSHGTGRDEQYF.

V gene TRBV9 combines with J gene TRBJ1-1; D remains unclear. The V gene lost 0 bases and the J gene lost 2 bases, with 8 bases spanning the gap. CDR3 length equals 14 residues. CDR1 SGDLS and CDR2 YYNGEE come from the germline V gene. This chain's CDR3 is CASSVVGSNTEAFF. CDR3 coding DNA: TGTGCCAGCAGCGTAGTTGGCAGTAACACTGAAGCTTTCTTT.

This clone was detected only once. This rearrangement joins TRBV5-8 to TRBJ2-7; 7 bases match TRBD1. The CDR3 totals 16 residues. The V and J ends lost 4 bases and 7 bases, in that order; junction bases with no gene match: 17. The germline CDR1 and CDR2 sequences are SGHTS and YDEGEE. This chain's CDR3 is CASSQNPGTVLREQYF. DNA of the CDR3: TGTGCCAGCAGCCAAAACCCCGGGACAGTCCTTCGTGAGCAGTACTTC. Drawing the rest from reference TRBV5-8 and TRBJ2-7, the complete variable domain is EAGVTQSPTHLIKTRGQQATLRCSPISGHTSVYWYQQALGLGLQFLLWYDEGEERNRGNFPPRFSGRQFPNYSSELNVNALELEDSALYLCASSQNPGTVLREQYFGPGTRLTVT.

The CDR3 nucleotides are TGCGCCAGCAGCTCGGCGGACACCGGGGAGCTGTTTTTT. It yields the protein CASSSADTGELFF. This chain joins TRBV5-1 and TRBJ2-2; D uncertain. There are 13 residues in the CDR3. CDR1 SGHRS and CDR2 YFSETQ come from the germline V gene. Trimming stripped 3 bases from V and 3 bases from J, with 6 bases between.

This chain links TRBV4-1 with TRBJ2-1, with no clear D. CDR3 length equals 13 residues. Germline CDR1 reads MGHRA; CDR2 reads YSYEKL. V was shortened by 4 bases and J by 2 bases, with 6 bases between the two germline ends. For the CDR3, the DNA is TGCGCCAGCAGCCCTAGGACCTACAATGAGCAGTTCTTC. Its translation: CASSPRTYNEQFF.

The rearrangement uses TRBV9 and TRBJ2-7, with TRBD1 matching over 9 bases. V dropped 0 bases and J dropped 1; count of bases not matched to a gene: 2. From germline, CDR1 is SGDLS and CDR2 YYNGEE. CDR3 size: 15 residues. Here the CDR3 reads CASSVGGTGSYEQYF. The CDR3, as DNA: TGTGCCAGCAGCGTAGGAGGGACAGGGTCCTACGAGCAGTACTTC.

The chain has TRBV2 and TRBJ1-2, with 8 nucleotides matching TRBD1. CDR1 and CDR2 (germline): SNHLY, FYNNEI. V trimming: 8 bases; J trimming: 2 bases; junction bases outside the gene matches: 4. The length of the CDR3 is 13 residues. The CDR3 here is CASGQGANYGYTF. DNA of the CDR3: TGTGCCAGCGGGCAGGGGGCAAACTATGGCTACACCTTC.

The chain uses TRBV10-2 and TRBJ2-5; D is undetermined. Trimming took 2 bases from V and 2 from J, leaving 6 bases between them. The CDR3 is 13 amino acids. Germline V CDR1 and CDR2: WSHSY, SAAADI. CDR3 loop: CASSEGSQETQYF. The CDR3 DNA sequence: TGCGCCAGCAGTGAGGGCAGTCAAGAGACCCAGTACTTC.

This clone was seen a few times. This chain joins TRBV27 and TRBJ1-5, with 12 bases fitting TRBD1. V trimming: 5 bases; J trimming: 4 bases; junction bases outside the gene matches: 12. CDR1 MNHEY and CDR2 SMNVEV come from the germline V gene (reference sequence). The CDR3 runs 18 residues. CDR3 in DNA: TGTGCCAGCAGTCCCCGGGGGGGACAGGGGGCGGGTAATCAGCCCCAGCATTTT. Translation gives CASSPRGGQGAGNQPQHF.

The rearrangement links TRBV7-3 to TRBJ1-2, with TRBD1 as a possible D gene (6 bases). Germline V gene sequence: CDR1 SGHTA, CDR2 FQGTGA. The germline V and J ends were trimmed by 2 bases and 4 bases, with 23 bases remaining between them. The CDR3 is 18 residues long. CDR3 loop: CASSLVPLNQGGGYGYTF. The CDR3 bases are TGTGCCAGCAGCTTAGTCCCTCTAAATCAGGGAGGGGGCTATGGCTACACCTTC.

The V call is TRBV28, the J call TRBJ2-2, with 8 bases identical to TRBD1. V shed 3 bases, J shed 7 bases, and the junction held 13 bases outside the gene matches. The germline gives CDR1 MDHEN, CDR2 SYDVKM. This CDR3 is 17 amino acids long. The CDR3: CASSFRRTGSSVGELFF. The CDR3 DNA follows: TGTGCCAGCAGTTTTAGACGGACAGGGAGTAGCGTCGGGGAGCTGTTTTTT. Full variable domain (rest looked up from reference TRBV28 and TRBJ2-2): DVKVTQSSRYLVKRTGEKVFLECVQDMDHENMFWYRQDPGLGLRLIYFSYDVKMKEKGDIPEGYSVSREKKERFSLILESASTNQTSMYLCASSFRRTGSSVGELFFGEGSRLTVL.

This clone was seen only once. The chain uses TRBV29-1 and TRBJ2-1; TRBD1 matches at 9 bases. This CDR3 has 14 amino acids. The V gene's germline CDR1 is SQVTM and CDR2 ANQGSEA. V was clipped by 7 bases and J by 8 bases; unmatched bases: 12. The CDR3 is CSGDRDINSDEQFF. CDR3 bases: TGCAGCGGGGACAGGGATATTAATTCCGATGAGCAGTTCTTC.

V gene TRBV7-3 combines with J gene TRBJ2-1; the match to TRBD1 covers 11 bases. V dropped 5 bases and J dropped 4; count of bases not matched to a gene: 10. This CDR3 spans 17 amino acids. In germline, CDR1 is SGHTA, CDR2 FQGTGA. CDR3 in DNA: TGTGCCAGCAGCCCAAGGGGGGGGGACAGGGGGTACAATGAGCAGTTCTTC. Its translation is CASSPRGGDRGYNEQFF.

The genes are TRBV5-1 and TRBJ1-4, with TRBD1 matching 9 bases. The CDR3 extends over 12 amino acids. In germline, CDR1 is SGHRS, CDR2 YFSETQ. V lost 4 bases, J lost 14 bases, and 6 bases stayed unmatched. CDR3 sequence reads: CASSAGQGELFF. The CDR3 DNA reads TGCGCCAGCAGCGCGGGACAGGGTGAGCTGTTTTTT.

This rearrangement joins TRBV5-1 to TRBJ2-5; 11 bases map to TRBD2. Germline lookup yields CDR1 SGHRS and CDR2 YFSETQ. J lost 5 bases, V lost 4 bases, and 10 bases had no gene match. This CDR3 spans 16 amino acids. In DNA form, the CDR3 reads TGCGCCAGCAGCCCCAGGACTAGCGGGCACGGTGAGACCCAGTACTTC. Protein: CASSPRTSGHGETQYF.